The clone carrying this TCR beta chain was seen ten or more times. The antigen remains unidentified. This CDR3 has 13 residues. V shed 5 bases and J shed 4 bases, with 9 bases lying between them. Germline CDR1 is SGHTA and CDR2 is FQGTGA. The sample comes from a study of T cell repertoires in cytomegalovirus infection. As for the study in general: Public TCR beta signatures provided an indication of both CMV infection and a matching HLA type. Whole-study results and caveats: Clonotype analysis showed dominance of the ex vivo response by HLA-C-restricted CMV-specific TCR beta clonotypes. There were carriers of CMV plus the relevant HLA, and cumulative public TCR beta family frequency identified them.

Each CDR3 protein is one row after TCRdb ran MiXCR on the reads. The sample lists over 150,000 distinct CDR3 sequences; around an eighth were seen once. This sequence was found in a human donor in good health (CMV status not recorded). Some clones in this sample may be carry-over from other donors' samples. Sequences were obtained from PBMCs. The chain carries TRBV7-3 and TRBJ1-5; no definite D call. CDR3 in amino acids: CASSTSPNQPQHF. The CDR3 DNA follows: TGTGCCAGCAGCACGTCTCCGAATCAGCCCCAGCATTTT. Complete variable domain (other parts from reference TRBV7-3 and TRBJ1-5): GAGVSQTPSNKVTEKGKYVELRCDPISGHTALYWYRQSLGQGPEFLIYFQGTGAADDSGLPNDRFFAVRPEGSVSTLKIQRTERGDSAVYLCASSTSPNQPQHFGDGTRLSIL.